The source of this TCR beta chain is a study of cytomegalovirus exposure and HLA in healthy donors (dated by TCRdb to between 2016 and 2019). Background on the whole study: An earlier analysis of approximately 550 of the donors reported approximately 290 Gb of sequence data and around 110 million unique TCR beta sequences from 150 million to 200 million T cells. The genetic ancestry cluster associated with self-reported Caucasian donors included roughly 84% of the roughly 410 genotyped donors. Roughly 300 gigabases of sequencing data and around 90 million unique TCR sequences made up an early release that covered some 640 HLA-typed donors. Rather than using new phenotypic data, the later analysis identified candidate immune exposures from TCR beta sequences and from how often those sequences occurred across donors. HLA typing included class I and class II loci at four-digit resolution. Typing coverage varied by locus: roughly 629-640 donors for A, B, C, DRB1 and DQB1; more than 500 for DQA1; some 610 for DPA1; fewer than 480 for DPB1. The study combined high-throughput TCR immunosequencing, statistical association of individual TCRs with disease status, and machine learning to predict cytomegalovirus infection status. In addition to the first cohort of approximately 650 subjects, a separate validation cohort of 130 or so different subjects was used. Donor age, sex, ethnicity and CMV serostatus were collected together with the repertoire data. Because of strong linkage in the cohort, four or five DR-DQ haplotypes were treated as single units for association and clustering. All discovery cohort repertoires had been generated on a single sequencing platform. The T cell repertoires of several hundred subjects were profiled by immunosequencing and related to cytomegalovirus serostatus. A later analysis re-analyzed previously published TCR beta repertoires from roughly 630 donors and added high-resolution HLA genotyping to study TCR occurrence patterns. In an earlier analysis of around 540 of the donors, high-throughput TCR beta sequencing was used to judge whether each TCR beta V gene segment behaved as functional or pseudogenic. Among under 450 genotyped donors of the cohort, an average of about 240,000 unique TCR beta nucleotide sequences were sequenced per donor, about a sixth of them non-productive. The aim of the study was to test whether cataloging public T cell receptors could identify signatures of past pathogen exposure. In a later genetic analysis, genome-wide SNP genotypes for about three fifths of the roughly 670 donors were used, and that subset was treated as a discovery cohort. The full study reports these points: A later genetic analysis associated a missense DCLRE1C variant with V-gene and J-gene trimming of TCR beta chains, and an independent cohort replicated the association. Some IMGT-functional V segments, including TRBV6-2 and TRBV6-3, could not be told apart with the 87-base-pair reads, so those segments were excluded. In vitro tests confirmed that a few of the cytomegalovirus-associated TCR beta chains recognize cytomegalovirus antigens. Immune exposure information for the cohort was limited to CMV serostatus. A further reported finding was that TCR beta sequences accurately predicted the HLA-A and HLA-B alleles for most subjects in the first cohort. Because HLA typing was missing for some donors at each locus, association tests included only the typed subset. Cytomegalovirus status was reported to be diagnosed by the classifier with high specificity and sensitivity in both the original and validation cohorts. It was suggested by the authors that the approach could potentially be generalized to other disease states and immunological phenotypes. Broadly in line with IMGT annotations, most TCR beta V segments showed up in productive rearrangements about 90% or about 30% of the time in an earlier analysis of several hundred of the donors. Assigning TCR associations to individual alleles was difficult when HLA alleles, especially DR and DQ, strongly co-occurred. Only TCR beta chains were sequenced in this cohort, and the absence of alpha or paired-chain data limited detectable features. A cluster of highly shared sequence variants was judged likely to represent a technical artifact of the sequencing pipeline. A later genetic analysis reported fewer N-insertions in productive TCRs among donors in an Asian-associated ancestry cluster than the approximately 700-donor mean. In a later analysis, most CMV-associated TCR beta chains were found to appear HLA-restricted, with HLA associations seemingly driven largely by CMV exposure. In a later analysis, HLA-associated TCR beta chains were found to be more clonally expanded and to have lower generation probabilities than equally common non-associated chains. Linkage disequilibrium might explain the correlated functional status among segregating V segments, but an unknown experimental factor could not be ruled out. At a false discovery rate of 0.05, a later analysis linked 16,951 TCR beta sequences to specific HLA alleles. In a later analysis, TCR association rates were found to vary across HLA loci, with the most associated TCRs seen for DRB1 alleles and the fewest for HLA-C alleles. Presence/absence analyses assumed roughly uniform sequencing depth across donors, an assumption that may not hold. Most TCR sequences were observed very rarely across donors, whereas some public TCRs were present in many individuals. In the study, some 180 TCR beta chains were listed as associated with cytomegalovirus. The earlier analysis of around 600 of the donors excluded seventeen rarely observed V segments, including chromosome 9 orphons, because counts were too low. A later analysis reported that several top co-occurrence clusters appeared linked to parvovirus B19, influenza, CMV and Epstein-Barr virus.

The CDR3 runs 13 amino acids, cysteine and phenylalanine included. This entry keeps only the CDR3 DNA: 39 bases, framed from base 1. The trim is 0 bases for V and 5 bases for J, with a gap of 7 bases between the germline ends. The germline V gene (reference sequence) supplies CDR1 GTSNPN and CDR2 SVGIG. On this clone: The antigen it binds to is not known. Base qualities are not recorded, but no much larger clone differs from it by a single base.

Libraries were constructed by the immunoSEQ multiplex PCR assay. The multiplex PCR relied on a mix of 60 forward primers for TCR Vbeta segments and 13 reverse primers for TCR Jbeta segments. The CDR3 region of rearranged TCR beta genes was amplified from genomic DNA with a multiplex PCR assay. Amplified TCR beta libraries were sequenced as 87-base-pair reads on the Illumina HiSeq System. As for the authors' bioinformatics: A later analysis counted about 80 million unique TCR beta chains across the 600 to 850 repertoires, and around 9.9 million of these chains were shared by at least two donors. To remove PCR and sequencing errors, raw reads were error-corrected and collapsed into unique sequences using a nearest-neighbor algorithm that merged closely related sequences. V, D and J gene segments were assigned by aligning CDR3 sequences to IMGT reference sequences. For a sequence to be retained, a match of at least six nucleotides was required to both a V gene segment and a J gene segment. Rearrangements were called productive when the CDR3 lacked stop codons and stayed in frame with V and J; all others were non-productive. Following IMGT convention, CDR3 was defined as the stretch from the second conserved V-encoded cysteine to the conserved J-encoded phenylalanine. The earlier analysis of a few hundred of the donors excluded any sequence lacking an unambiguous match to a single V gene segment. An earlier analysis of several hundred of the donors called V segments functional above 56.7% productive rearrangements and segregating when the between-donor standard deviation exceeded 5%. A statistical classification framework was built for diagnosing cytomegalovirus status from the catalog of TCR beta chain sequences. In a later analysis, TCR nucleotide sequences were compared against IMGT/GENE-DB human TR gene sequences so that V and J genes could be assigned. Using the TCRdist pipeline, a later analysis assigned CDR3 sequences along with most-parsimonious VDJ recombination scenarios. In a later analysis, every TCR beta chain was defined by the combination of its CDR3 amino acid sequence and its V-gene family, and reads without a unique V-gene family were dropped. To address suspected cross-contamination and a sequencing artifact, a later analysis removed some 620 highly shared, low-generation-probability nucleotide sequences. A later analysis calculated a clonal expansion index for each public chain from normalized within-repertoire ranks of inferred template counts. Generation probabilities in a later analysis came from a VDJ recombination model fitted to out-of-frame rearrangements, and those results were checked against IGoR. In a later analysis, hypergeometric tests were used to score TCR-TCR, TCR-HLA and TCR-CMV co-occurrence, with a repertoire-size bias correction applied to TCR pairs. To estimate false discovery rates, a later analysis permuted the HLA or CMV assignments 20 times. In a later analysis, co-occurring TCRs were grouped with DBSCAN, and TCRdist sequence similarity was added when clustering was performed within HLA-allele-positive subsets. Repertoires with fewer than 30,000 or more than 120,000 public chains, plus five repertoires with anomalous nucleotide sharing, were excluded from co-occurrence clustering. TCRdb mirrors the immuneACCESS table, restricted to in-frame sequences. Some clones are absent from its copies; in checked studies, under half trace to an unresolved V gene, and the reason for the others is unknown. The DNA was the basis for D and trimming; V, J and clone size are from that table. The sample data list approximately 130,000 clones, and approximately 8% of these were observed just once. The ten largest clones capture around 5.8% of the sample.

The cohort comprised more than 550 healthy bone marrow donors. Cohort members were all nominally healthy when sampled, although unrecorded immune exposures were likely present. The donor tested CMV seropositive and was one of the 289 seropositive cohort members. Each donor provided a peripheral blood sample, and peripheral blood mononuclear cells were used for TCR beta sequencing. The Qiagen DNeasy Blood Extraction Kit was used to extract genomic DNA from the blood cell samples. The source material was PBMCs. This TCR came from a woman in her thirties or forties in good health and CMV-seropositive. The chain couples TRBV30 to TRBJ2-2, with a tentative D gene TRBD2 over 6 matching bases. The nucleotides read TGTGCCTGGAGTGTACGGGGGACCGGGGAGCTGTTTTTT. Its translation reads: CAWSVRGTGELFF.